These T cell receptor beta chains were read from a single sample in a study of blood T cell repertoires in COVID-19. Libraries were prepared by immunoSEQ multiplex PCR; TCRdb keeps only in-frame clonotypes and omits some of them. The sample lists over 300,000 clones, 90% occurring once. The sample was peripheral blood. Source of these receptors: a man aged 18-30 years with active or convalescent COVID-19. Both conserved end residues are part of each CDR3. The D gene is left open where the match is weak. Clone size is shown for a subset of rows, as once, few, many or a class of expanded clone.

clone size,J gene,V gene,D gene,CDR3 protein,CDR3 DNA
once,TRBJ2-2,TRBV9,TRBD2,CASSPQAGGNTGELFF,TGTGCCAGCAGCCCCCAGGCGGGGGGGAACACCGGGGAGCTGTTTTTT
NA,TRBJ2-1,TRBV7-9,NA,CASSPAYNEQFF,TGTGCCAGCAGCCCAGCCTACAATGAGCAGTTCTTC
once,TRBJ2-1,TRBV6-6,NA,CASRAVGPQFF,TGTGCCAGCAGGGCCGTGGGCCCGCAGTTCTTC
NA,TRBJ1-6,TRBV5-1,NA,CASTDRTPLHF,TGCGCCAGCACCGACAGAACACCCCTCCACTTT
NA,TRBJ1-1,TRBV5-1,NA,CASSLVSGGQWAFF,TGCGCCAGCAGCTTGGTTTCTGGTGGACAGTGGGCTTTCTTT
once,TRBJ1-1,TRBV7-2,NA,CASSLAGVNTEAFF,TGTGCCAGCAGCTTAGCAGGAGTGAACACTGAAGCTTTCTTT
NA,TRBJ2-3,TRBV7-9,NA,CASSFGKRANTDTQYF,TGTGCCAGCAGCTTCGGGAAGCGGGCCAACACAGATACGCAGTATTTT
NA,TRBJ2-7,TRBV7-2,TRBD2,CASNALTGTSGRDEQYF,TGTGCCAGCAACGCCTTAACCGGGACTAGCGGGAGAGACGAGCAGTACTTC
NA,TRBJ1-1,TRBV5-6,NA,CASSLGDKGINTEAFF,TGTGCCAGCAGCTTGGGGGACAAGGGGATAAACACTGAAGCTTTCTTT
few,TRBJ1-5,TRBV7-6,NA,CASSSGVGGLNQPQHF,TGTGCCAGCAGCTCAGGGGTGGGAGGGCTCAATCAGCCCCAGCATTTT
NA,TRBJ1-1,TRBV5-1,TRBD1,CASSLAHRGTEAFF,TGCGCCAGCAGCTTGGCCCACAGGGGTACTGAAGCTTTCTTT
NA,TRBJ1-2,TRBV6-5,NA,CASAWGGSYGYTF,TGTGCCAGCGCCTGGGGGGGGAGCTATGGCTACACCTTC
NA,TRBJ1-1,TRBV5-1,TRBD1,CASSLTTGVTEAFF,TGCGCCAGCAGCTTAACAACAGGGGTCACTGAAGCTTTCTTT
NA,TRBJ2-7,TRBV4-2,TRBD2,CASSQDLGTSGGEQYF,TGTGCCAGCAGCCAAGACCTCGGGACTAGCGGGGGCGAGCAGTACTTC
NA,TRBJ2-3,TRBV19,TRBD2,CASSSSGWATDTQYF,TGTGCCAGTAGTTCTAGCGGTTGGGCGACAGATACGCAGTATTTT
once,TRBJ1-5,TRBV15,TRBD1,CATSRGGTGGDQPQHF,TGTGCCACCAGCAGAGGCGGGACAGGGGGCGACCAGCCCCAGCATTTT
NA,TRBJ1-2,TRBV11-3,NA,CASSPLIRDTGAYGYTF,TGTGCCAGCAGCCCCCTTATCAGGGACACAGGTGCCTATGGCTACACCTTC
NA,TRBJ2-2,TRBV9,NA,CASSVVQGGAGELFF,TGTGCCAGCAGCGTAGTACAGGGAGGGGCCGGGGAGCTGTTTTTT
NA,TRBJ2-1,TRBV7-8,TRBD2,CASSPAGGPYNEQFF,TGTGCCAGCAGCCCAGCGGGGGGGCCGTACAATGAGCAGTTCTTC
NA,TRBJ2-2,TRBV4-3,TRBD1,CASSLGTGGNTGELFF,TGCGCCAGCAGCCTCGGGACAGGGGGGAACACCGGGGAGCTGTTTTTT
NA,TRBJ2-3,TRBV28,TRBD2,CASRRSGRAFFDTQYF,TGTGCCAGCAGGCGTAGCGGGAGGGCCTTTTTTGATACGCAGTATTTT
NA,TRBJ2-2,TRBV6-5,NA,CASTGTNTGELFF,TGTGCCAGCACTGGGACTAACACCGGGGAGCTGTTTTTT
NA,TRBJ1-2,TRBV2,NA,CASGPSYGYTF,TGTGCCAGCGGGCCCAGCTATGGCTACACCTTC
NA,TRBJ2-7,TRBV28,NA,CASSVAAPLEQYF,TGTGCCAGCAGCGTGGCGGCCCCTTTGGAGCAGTACTTC
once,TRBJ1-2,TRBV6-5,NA,CASSYLRQRDYGYTF,TGTGCCAGCAGTTACCTCCGACAGCGGGACTATGGCTACACCTTC
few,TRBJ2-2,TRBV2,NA,CASSEQGSGNTGELFF,TGTGCCAGCAGTGAACAGGGTTCGGGGAACACCGGGGAGCTGTTTTTT
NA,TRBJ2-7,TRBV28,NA,CASSIRYSYEQYF,TGTGCCAGCAGTATCAGGTACTCCTACGAGCAGTACTTC
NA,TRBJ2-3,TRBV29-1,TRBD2,CSVILAGGADTQYF,TGCAGCGTAATACTAGCGGGAGGCGCAGATACGCAGTATTTT
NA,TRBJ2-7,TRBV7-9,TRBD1,CASSLARGQGAAEQYF,TGTGCCAGCAGCTTAGCGCGGGGACAGGGGGCCGCCGAGCAGTACTTC
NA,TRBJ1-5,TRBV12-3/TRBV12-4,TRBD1,CASRPGGGQPQHF,TGTGCCAGCAGACCAGGGGGCGGTCAGCCCCAGCATTTT
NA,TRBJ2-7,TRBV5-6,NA,CASSLRTMTFYEQYF,TGTGCCAGCAGCTTGCGGACTATGACGTTCTACGAGCAGTACTTC
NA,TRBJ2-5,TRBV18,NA,CASSPLRGGKETQYF,TGTGCCAGCTCACCACTCCGTGGGGGGAAGGAGACCCAGTACTTC
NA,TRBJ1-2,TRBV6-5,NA,CASSIKLTPQAGYTF,TGTGCCAGTTCAATAAAGTTGACACCTCAGGCCGGCTACACCTTC
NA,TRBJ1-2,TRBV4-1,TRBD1,CASSQETGGVNYGYTF,TGCGCCAGCAGCCAAGAAACAGGGGGAGTTAACTATGGCTACACCTTC
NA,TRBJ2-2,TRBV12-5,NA,CASGLVGGGELFF,TGTGCTAGTGGTTTGGTCGGTGGCGGGGAGCTGTTTTTT
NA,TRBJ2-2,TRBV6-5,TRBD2,CASIIQASGGELFF,TGTGCCAGCATAATTCAGGCTAGCGGCGGCGAGCTGTTTTTT